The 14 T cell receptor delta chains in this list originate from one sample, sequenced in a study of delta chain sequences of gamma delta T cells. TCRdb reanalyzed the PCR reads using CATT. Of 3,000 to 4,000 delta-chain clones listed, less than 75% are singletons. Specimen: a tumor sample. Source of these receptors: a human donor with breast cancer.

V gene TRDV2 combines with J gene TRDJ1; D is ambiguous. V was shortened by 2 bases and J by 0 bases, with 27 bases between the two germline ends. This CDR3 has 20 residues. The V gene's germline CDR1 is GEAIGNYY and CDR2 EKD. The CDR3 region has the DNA TGTGCCTGTGACAACGTGTCATGGGAGGGCGGGCGGACTTACACCGATAAACTCATCTTT. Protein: CACDNVSWEGGRTYTDKLIF.

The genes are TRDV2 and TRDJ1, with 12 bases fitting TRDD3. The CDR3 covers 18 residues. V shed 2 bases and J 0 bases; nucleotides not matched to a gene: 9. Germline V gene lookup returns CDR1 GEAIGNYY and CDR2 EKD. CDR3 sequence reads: CACDILGDTVGNTDKLIF. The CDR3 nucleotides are TGTGCCTGTGACATACTGGGGGATACAGTCGGGAACACCGATAAACTCATCTTT.

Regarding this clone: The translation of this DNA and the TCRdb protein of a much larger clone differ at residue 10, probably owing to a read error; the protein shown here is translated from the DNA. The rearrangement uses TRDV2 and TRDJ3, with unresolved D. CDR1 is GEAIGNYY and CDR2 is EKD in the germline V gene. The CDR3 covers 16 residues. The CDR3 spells CACDSSTSWNTRQMFF. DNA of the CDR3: TGTGCCTGTGACTCATCTACCTCCTGGAACACCCGACAGATGTTTTTC.

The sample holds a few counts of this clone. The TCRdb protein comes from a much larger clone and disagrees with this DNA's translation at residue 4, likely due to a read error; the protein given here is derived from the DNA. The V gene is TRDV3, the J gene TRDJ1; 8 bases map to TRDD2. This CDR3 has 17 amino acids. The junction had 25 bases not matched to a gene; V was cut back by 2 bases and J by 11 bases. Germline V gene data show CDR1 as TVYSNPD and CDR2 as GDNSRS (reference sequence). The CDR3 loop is CAFGPPSYPIRFANLIF. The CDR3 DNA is TGTGCCTTTGGCCCCCCTTCCTATCCCATTCGATTCGCCAACCTCATCTTT.

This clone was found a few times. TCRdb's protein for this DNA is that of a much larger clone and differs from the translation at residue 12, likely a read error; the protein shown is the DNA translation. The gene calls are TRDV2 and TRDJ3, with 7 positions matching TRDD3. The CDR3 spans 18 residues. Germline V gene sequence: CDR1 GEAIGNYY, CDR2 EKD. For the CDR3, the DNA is TGTGCCTGTGACACCCTTGGCGGGGGATTCTGGGGCACCCGACAGATGTTTTTC. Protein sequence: CACDTLGGGFWGTRQMFF.

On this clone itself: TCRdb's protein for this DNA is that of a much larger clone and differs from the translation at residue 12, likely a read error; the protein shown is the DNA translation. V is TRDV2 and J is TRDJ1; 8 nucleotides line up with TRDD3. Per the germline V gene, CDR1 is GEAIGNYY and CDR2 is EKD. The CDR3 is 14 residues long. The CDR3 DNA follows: TGTGCCTGTGATCGACTGGGGGGCACCGATAAACACATCTTT. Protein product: CACDRLGGTDKHIF.

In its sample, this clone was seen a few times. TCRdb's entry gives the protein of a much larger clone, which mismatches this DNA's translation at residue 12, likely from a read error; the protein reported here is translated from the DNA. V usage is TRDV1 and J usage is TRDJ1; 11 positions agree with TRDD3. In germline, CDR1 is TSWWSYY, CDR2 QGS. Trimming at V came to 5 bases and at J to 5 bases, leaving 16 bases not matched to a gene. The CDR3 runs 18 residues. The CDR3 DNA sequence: TGTGCTCTTGGGACCCTTCCCAACTGGGGGATATGGGGTGATAAACTCATCTTT. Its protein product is CALGTLPNWGIWGDKLIF.

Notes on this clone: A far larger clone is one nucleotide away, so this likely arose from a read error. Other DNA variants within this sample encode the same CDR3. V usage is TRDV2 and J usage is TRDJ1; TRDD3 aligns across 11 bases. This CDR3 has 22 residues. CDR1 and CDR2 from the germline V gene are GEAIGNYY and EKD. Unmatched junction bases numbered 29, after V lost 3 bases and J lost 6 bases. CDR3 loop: CACDDYRPSLVLGDISGHKLIF. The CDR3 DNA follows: TGTGCCTGTGACGACTACAGGCCTTCCCTCGTACTGGGGGATATTTCGGGTCATAAACTCATCTTT.

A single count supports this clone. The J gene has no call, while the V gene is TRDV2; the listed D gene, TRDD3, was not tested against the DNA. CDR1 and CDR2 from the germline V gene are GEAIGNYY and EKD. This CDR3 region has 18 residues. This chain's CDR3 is CSCDGSSGDWVTTDKLHF. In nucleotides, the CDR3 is TGTTCCTGTGACGGGTCCAGTGGGGACTGGGTTACTACTGATAAACTACACTTT.

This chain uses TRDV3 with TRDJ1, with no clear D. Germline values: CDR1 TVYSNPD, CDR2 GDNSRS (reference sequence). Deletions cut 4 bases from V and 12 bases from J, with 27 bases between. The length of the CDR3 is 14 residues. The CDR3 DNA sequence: TGTGCCTGCCGTACCCCTGAGATCGAAGAGAAAGTCATCTTT. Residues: CACRTPEIEEKVIF.

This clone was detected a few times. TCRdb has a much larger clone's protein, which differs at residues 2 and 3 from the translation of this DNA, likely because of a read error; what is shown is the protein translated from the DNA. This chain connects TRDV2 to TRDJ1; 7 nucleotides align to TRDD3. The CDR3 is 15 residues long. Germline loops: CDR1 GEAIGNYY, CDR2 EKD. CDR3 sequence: CSFDALGIRGNKLIF. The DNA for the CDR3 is TGTTCCTTTGACGCCCTGGGGATAAGGGGGAATAAACTCATCTTT.

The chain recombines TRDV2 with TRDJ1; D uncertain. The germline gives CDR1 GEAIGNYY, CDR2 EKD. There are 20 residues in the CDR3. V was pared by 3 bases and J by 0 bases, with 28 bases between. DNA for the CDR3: TGTGCCTGTGACGCCGTGTTAAGGGAGGTGGACGGAGCTTACACCGATAAACTCATCTTT. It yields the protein CACDAVLREVDGAYTDKLIF.

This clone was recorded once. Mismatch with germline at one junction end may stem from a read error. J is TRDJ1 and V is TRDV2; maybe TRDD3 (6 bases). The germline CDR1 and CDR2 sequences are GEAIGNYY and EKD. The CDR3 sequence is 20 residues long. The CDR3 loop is CSCDTVSREGDRWDTEQMIF. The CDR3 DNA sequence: TGCTCCTGTGACACCGTGTCAAGGGAGGGGGACCGCTGGGACACCGAACAAATGATATTC.

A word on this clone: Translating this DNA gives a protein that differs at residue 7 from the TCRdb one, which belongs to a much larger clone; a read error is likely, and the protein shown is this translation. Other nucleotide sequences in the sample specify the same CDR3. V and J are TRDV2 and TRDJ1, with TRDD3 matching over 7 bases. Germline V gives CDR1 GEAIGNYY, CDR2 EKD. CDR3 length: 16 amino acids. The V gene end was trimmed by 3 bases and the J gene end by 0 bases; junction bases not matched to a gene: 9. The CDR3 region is CACDLLRDTNTDKLIF. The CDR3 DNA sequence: TGTGCCTGTGACCTTTTGAGGGATACAAACACCGATAAACTCATCTTT.